The text below deals with one T cell receptor (beta chain). Its antigen is still unknown. The sample is drawn from a study of cytomegalovirus exposure and HLA in healthy donors. The study's findings and limits: When a later analysis was performed, an Asian-associated ancestry cluster reportedly had fewer N-insertions than the roughly 700-donor mean.

Primers: 60 Vbeta forward and 13 Jbeta reverse. The authors' processing: There were about 80 million unique TCR beta chains by a later count, and approximately 10 million of them were shared. TCRdb's table, derived via immunoSEQ multiplex PCR, lists solely in-frame clones and lacks some. V, J and clone size were drawn from that table, and D and trimming were deduced from the DNA. The data hold 150,000 to 200,000 clones, with about 83% observed a single time. Trimming pared 4 bases from V and 5 bases from J, leaving 19 bases between. The CDR3 contains 16 residues. CDR1 and CDR2 from the germline V gene are SGDLS and YYNGEE.

This TCR was recovered from a girl aged 5 to 17 in good health and CMV-seropositive. Sequencing input: PBMCs. This chain links TRBV9 with TRBJ2-1, with D maybe TRBD2 (7 bases). The CDR3 reads CASSPGRGPIDNEQFF. CDR3 in DNA: TGTGCCAGCAGCCCGGGGCGGGGGCCGATCGACAATGAGCAGTTCTTC.